In this sample, the clone carrying this TCR beta chain turned up many times. Its antigen remains unidentified. Quantitative 5'-RACE with molecular barcodes produced the TCR beta libraries. Each CDR3 protein is one row after TCRdb ran MiXCR on the 5' RACE reads. The sample carries roughly 350,000 distinct CDR3 sequences, approximately 8% recorded once. V lost 0 bases, J lost 7 bases, and 7 bases stayed unmatched. The CDR3 sequence is 15 residues long. Germline values: CDR1 SGHRS, CDR2 YFSETQ. This sample is part of a study of CD8 T cells in ankylosing spondylitis. General study points: Disease-associated clones were CD8+ and fairly uncommon in peripheral blood. As reported, disease-linked clones showed significant enrichment in matched ankylosing spondylitis synovial fluid. Apparently characteristic of ankylosing spondylitis blood was a TCR beta motif (roughly eight highly homologous variants).

The receptor was isolated from a male donor with ankylosing spondylitis. The sequenced sample consisted of blood, either unsorted or a sorted T cell fraction (not recorded which). The rearrangement uses TRBV5-1 and TRBJ2-1, with 7 bases that match TRBD1. The CDR3, as DNA: TGCGCCAGCAGCTTGGGACTGGACAGGTTTAATGAGCAGTTCTTC. This translates into CASSLGLDRFNEQFF.